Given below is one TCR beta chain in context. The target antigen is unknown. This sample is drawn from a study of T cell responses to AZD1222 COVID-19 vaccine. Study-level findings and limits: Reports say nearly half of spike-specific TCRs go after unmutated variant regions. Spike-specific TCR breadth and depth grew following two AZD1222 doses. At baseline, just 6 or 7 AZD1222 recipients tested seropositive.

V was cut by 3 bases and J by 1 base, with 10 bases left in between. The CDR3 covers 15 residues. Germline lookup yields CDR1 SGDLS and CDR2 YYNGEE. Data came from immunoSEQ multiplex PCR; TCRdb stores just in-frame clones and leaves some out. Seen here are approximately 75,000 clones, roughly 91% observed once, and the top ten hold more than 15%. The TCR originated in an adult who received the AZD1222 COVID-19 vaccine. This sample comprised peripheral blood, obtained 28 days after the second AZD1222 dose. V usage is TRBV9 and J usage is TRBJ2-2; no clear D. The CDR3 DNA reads TGTGCCAGCAGCGCTTGGAGCGAGAACACCGGGGAGCTGTTTTTT. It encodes CASSAWSENTGELFF.